These 11 T cell receptor beta chains share one sample of origin, sequenced in a study of T-cell memory formation after mild COVID-19. Each CDR3 protein gets one entry after TCRdb re-called the 5' RACE reads with MiXCR. The sample carries around 250,000 distinct CDR3 sequences, 8.5% to 9.5% recorded once. The sample comprised PBMCs or a T cell subset sorted from them (not recorded which). The receptor set was obtained from a man younger than 35 who had mild COVID-19 (a few samples of this study predate the infection). Cell type and time point are not known.

The J gene is TRBJ2-5, the V gene TRBV6-6, with D unresolved. Trimming cost V 6 bases and J 5 bases, with 16 bases left between them. The CDR3 consists of 14 residues. The germline CDR1 and CDR2 sequences are MNHNY and SVGAGI (reference sequence). CDR3 DNA sequence: TGTGCCAGCAGCCCCGAACCCCGGCGGGAGACCCAGTACTTC. As protein: CASSPEPRRETQYF.

The chain is built from TRBV20-1 and TRBJ2-6; D perhaps matches TRBD1 (6 bases). The CDR3 length is 16 residues. Trimming took off 7 bases at V and 0 bases at J, with 16 bases between the two ends. Per the germline V gene, CDR1 is DFQATT and CDR2 is SNEGSKA (reference sequence). In DNA form, the CDR3 reads TGCAGTGGGGACACCAGGGCCGACTCTGGGGCCAACGTCCTGACTTTC. Translating it yields CSGDTRADSGANVLTF.

This clonotype was observed many times. V and J are TRBV6-5 and TRBJ2-1; TRBD1 matches 9 bases. Germline V gene data show CDR1 as MNHEY and CDR2 as SVGAGI. The CDR3 runs to 13 residues. The V segment lost 6 bases and the J segment 6 bases; nucleotides outside the gene matches: 3. CDR3 in DNA: TGTGCCAGCAGATTGGACAGGGGCAATGAGCAGTTCTTC. Residues: CASRLDRGNEQFF.

This clonotype was seen a few times. The rearrangement uses TRBV2 and TRBJ1-2; D gene ambiguous. V gave up 4 bases and J gave up 7 bases, with 7 bases separating them. Germline CDR1 reads SNHLY; CDR2 reads FYNNEI. This CDR3 contains 11 residues. The CDR3 coding sequence is TGTGCCAGCAGTGTGGCAGTTGGCTACACCTTC. Translated, it gives CASSVAVGYTF.

This clonotype was seen only a few times. The chain combines TRBV24-1 with TRBJ1-2, with TRBD1 as a possible D gene (5 bases). CDR1 is KGHDR, CDR2 SFDVKD, per germline. CDR3 length equals 15 residues. V lost 4 bases and J lost 0, with 11 bases in between. Here the CDR3 reads CATSDSGTANYGYTF. CDR3 DNA sequence: TGTGCCACCAGTGACTCCGGGACGGCTAACTATGGCTACACCTTC.

This clonotype was counted only a few times. The rearrangement uses TRBV4-3 and TRBJ2-3; 9 bases line up with TRBD2. Germline loops: CDR1 LGHNA, CDR2 YSLEER. Trimming removed 6 bases from V and 1 base from J; junction bases left unmatched: 5. The CDR3 is 15 residues long. The CDR3 here is CASSAAGGGTDTQYF. In DNA, the CDR3 is TGCGCCAGCAGTGCAGCGGGGGGCGGCACAGATACGCAGTATTTT.

This sequence joins TRBV18 and TRBJ1-1; no firm D call. Germline CDR1 is KGHSH and CDR2 is LQKENI. CDR3 size: 14 residues. Trimming removed 2 bases at V and 4 bases at J, with 11 bases between. This CDR3 reads CASSPGRRVTEAFF. The CDR3 DNA follows: TGTGCCAGCTCACCAGGCAGGAGGGTCACTGAAGCTTTCTTT.

In its sample, this clonotype was seen a few times. The chain has TRBV6-2 or TRBV6-3 and TRBJ1-6, with 7 bases identical to TRBD1. Germline V lookup: CDR1 MNHEY, CDR2 SVGEGT. V was pared by 8 bases and J by 7 bases, with 2 bases of the junction left unmatched. The CDR3 contains 12 residues. Here the CDR3 reads CASRDSNSPLHF. DNA for the CDR3: TGTGCCAGCCGGGACAGCAATTCACCCCTCCACTTT.

There are many counts of this clonotype. The chain couples TRBV3-1 to TRBJ2-1, with TRBD2 matching 12 bases. The CDR3 runs to 13 residues. From germline, CDR1 is LGHDT and CDR2 YNNKEL (reference sequence). The V and J ends lost 6 bases and 7 bases, in that order; junction bases with no gene match: 1. The CDR3 sequence is CASRTSGGNEQFF. The CDR3 region has the DNA TGTGCCAGCAGGACTAGCGGGGGAAATGAGCAGTTCTTC.

This clonotype was seen only a few times. The V gene is TRBV7-6, the J gene TRBJ2-7; D is unresolved. The germline V gene has CDR1 SGHVS and CDR2 FNYEAQ. V lost 6 bases and J lost 0, with 9 bases in between. The CDR3 contains 13 residues. CDR3 sequence: CASSPGRSYEQYF. The CDR3 DNA reads as TGTGCCAGCAGTCCCGGTCGCTCCTACGAGCAGTACTTC.

This clonotype has more than one count but fewer than ten. The CDR3 protein is CASSLVITEAFF. The CDR3 DNA reads TGTGCCAGCAGCTTAGTTATCACTGAAGCTTTCTTT. The V gene is TRBV7-9, the J gene TRBJ1-1; no definite D call. V was pared by 1 base and J by 4 bases, with 4 bases between. This CDR3 has 12 residues. CDR1 SEHNR and CDR2 FQNEAQ come from the germline V gene (reference sequence).